These 32 T cell receptor beta chains share one sample of origin, sequenced in a study of CD8+ T cells in alopecia areata. After isolation, RNA underwent reverse transcription to generate cDNA as the sequencing template. Profiling relied on immunoSEQ multiplex PCR, and the TCRdb table lists in-frame clones only, not all of them. The sample lists fewer than 200,000 clones; 50% to 60% were seen once. Sample: CD4+ T cells sorted from blood, taken at week 0. All receptors come from a human donor with alopecia areata.

The chain couples TRBV25-1 to TRBJ2-4; D ambiguous. The CDR3 contains 14 residues. Germline values: CDR1 MGHDK, CDR2 SYGVNS. Trimming pared 0 bases from V and 1 base from J, leaving 4 bases between. This CDR3 is CASSEYGAKNIQYF. CDR3 in DNA: TGTGCCAGCAGTGAATACGGGGCCAAAAACATTCAGTACTTC.

This sequence joins TRBV27 and TRBJ1-6, with no clear D. The CDR3 has 14 amino acids. Germline-derived CDR1 and CDR2 are MNHEY and SMNVEV (reference sequence). V lost 0 bases to trimming and J lost 5 bases, with 5 bases between them. DNA of the CDR3: TGTGCCAGCAGTTTATCAAGGGATAATTCACCCCTCCACTTT. This gives the protein CASSLSRDNSPLHF.

This chain joins TRBV6-1 and TRBJ2-2; a weak D match, TRBD1 (6 bases). The germline gives CDR1 MNHNS, CDR2 SASEGT. This CDR3 spans 14 amino acids. Trimming took off 6 bases at V and 6 bases at J, with 14 bases between the two ends. The CDR3 sequence: CASSAKTGPGELFF. In DNA form, the CDR3 reads TGTGCCAGCAGCGCCAAGACAGGTCCCGGGGAGCTGTTTTTT.

This chain connects TRBV2 to TRBJ1-2, with D unclear. The V end was cut by 7 bases, the J end by 4 bases, with 13 bases between. The CDR3 is 13 amino acids. The germline CDR1 and CDR2 sequences are SNHLY and FYNNEI. CDR3 in amino acids: CASTGRNTYGYTF. The CDR3 nucleotides read TGTGCCAGCACTGGCAGGAACACCTATGGCTACACCTTC. Drawing the rest from reference TRBV2 and TRBJ1-2, the complete variable domain is EPEVTQTPSHQVTQMGQEVILRCVPISNHLYFYWYRQILGQKVEFLVSFYNNEISEKSEIFDDQFSVERPDGSNFTLKIRSTKLEDSAMYFCASTGRNTYGYTFGSGTRLTVV.

This clone was seen once. This rearrangement joins TRBV7-2 to TRBJ1-2; D gene ambiguous. Trimming cost V 3 bases and J 6 bases, with 17 bases left between them. The CDR3 consists of 15 residues. The germline V gene encodes CDR1 SGHTA and CDR2 FQGNSA. The CDR3 nucleotides read TGTGCCAGCAGCTTTGATTACGGACGCGGGGATGGCTACACCTTC. The encoded protein is CASSFDYGRGDGYTF.

The chain carries TRBV6-1 and TRBJ1-5; no clear D gene. Trimming took off 8 bases at V and 1 base at J, with 12 bases between the two ends. This CDR3 spans 14 amino acids. Germline CDR1 reads MNHNS; CDR2 reads SASEGT. DNA of the CDR3: TGTGCCAGCCGGGAAACAGTCAGCAATCAGCCCCAGCATTTT. Encoded protein: CASRETVSNQPQHF.

The CDR3 region is CASSPDPGETQYF. The CDR3 DNA sequence: TGTGCCAGCAGCCCAGACCCGGGGGAGACCCAGTACTTC. V gene TRBV7-2 combines with J gene TRBJ2-5; D might be TRBD2 (5 bases). Between the trimmed V and J ends, which lost 5 bases and 5 bases, there was a span of 12 bases. This CDR3 region has 13 residues. Looked up from germline, CDR1 is SGHTA and CDR2 is FQGNSA.

This clone was detected only a few times. This chain links TRBV5-1 with TRBJ1-2, with 7 nucleotides matching TRBD1. Germline CDR1 and CDR2: SGHRS and YFSETQ. The CDR3 has 14 residues. V gave up 4 bases and J gave up 4 bases; unmatched junction bases: 7. The CDR3: CASSPQTGTYGYTF. The DNA of the CDR3 is TGCGCCAGCAGCCCCCAGACAGGGACCTATGGCTACACCTTC.

This chain links TRBV9 with TRBJ2-5, with D possibly TRBD2 on 6 matching bases. Trimming left V 7 bases short and J 0 bases short, with 7 bases between. This CDR3 region has 12 residues. Germline-derived CDR1 and CDR2 are SGDLS and YYNGEE. The CDR3 nucleotides read TGTGCCAGCGCGGGGTACCAAGAGACCCAGTACTTC. It translates to CASAGYQETQYF.

This chain joins TRBV5-4 and TRBJ1-6; D is unresolved. The CDR3 totals 14 residues. Germline CDR1 SGHNT, CDR2 YYREEE (reference sequence). V was shortened by 2 bases and J by 3 bases, with 6 bases between the two germline ends. This CDR3 is CASSFAGYNSPLHF. The CDR3 region has the DNA TGTGCCAGCAGCTTTGCCGGCTATAATTCACCCCTCCACTTT.

V gene TRBV4-2 combines with J gene TRBJ2-5, with 12 bases aligning to TRBD2. CDR3 length: 16 residues. V shed 1 base and J 4 bases; nucleotides not matched to a gene: 4. Germline CDR1 reads LGHNA; CDR2 reads YNFKEQ. The CDR3 here is CASSQGASGGVETQYF. CDR3 nucleotides: TGTGCCAGCAGCCAAGGAGCTAGCGGGGGGGTAGAGACCCAGTACTTC.

The rearrangement links TRBV5-6 to TRBJ1-2, with no clear D. This CDR3 region has 13 residues. CDR1 is SGHDT, CDR2 YYEEEE, per germline. Trimming removed 4 bases from V and 5 bases from J, with 12 bases in between. Here the CDR3 DNA reads TGTGCCAGCAGCCCCCCAACAGCGTATGGCTACACCTTC. Translating gives CASSPPTAYGYTF.

The chain carries TRBV9 and TRBJ2-2, with 9 nucleotides matching TRBD1. J gave up 7 bases and V 0 bases, and 4 bases lay outside the gene matches. CDR1 is SGDLS and CDR2 is YYNGEE in the germline V gene. This CDR3 is 15 amino acids long. The DNA for the CDR3 is TGTGCCAGCAGCGTAGGGACAGGGGAGATCGGGGAGCTGTTTTTT. Translation: CASSVGTGEIGELFF.

In this sample, this clone turned up a few times. The chain joins TRBV23-1 to TRBJ1-2, with no clear D. TRBV23-1 is noted as an ORF with a role that remains uncertain. This CDR3 is 10 amino acids long. With 4 bases removed from V and 11 bases from J, the gap between germline ends came to 8 bases. The CDR3 loop reads CASSRLGYTF. The CDR3 DNA follows: TGCGCCAGCAGTCGCCTAGGGTACACCTTC.

CDR3 protein: CAWSVMSSGELFF. The CDR3 DNA sequence: TGTGCCTGGAGTGTAATGTCATCCGGGGAGCTGTTTTTT. V and J are TRBV30 and TRBJ2-2; D gene unclear. The germline V gene has CDR1 GTSNPN and CDR2 SVGIG (reference sequence). The CDR3 runs 13 residues. V dropped 0 bases and J dropped 6 bases, with 8 bases sitting between them. Using reference TRBV30 and TRBJ2-2 for the parts outside the CDR3, the full variable domain is SQTIHQWPATLVQPVGSPLSLECTVEGTSNPNLYWYRQAAGRGLQLLFYSVGIGQISSEVPQNLSASRPQDRQFILSSKKLLLSDSGFYLCAWSVMSSGELFFGEGSRLTVL.

V is TRBV11-2 and J is TRBJ2-1; 10 nucleotides line up with TRBD1. The CDR3 length is 15 residues. V lost 4 bases to trimming and J lost 4 bases; unmatched junction nucleotides: 4. In germline, CDR1 is SGHAT, CDR2 FQNNGV. CDR3 sequence: CASSSDRGRYNEQFF. CDR3 DNA: TGTGCCAGCAGCTCCGACAGGGGGCGATACAATGAGCAGTTCTTC. Complete variable domain (other parts from reference TRBV11-2 and TRBJ2-1): EAGVAQSPRYKIIEKRQSVAFWCNPISGHATLYWYQQILGQGPKLLIQFQNNGVVDDSQLPKDRFSAERLKGVDSTLKIQPAKLEDSAVYLCASSSDRGRYNEQFFGPGTRLTVL.

CDR3 loop: CASSSRGTEAFF. CDR3 in DNA: TGTGCCAGCAGCTCCCGGGGCACTGAAGCTTTCTTT. This chain joins TRBV11-2 and TRBJ1-1; D gene unclear. This CDR3 has 12 residues. V gave up 4 bases and J gave up 4 bases, with 7 bases separating them. The V gene's germline CDR1 is SGHAT and CDR2 FQNNGV.

The CDR3, as DNA: TGTGCCACCAGCAGAGATCCCTCTTCTAGGACAGGCTTAAACGAGCAGTACTTC. Its protein is CATSRDPSSRTGLNEQYF. The V call is TRBV15, the J call TRBJ2-7; 7 nucleotides align to TRBD1. The CDR3 covers 18 residues. The germline CDR1 and CDR2 sequences are LNHNV and YYDKDF (reference sequence). Trimming removed 0 bases from V and 5 bases from J; junction bases left unmatched: 16. The variable domain in full, with the rest retrieved from reference TRBV15 and TRBJ2-7, is DAMVIQNPRYQVTQFGKPVTLSCSQTLNHNVMYWYQQKSSQAPKLLFHYYDKDFNNEADTPDNFQSRRPNTSFCFLDIRSPGLGDTAMYLCATSRDPSSRTGLNEQYFGPGTRLTVT.

This sequence joins TRBV7-9 and TRBJ1-1; D is unresolved. Germline loops: CDR1 SEHNR, CDR2 FQNEAQ (reference sequence). The CDR3 has 11 amino acids. Trimming stripped 5 bases from V and 1 base from J, with 2 bases between. The CDR3 loop is CASSTNTEAFF. As DNA, the CDR3 is TGTGCCAGCAGCACGAACACTGAAGCTTTCTTT.

This clone was detected only once. This rearrangement joins TRBV29-1 to TRBJ2-7; D is unresolved. Germline assignment: CDR1 SQVTM and CDR2 ANQGSEA. The length of the CDR3 is 13 residues. V dropped 2 bases and J dropped 6 bases, with 14 bases sitting between them. CDR3 coding DNA: TGCAGCGTTGAAATCCCATCACTACGCGAGCAGTACTTC. It yields the protein CSVEIPSLREQYF.

The chain joins TRBV19 to TRBJ1-1; 8 bases are shared with TRBD1. The CDR3 spans 15 residues. The trim removed 5 bases at V and 1 base at J, leaving 6 bases unmatched. Germline values: CDR1 LNHDA, CDR2 SQIVND (reference sequence). The CDR3 is CASSGGQDQNTEAFF. The DNA for the CDR3 is TGTGCCAGTAGTGGGGGACAGGACCAGAACACTGAAGCTTTCTTT.

This sequence joins TRBV25-1 and TRBJ2-7; 9 nucleotides agree with TRBD1. With 4 bases clipped from V and 5 bases from J, the junction kept 3 bases outside the gene matches. Germline lookup yields CDR1 MGHDK and CDR2 SYGVNS. The CDR3 spans 13 residues. In DNA form, the CDR3 reads TGTGCCAGCAGTGGGGACAGGGCTAACGAGCAGTACTTC. It yields the protein CASSGDRANEQYF.

V usage is TRBV27 and J usage is TRBJ2-7, with D possibly TRBD2 on 6 matching bases. In germline, CDR1 is MNHEY, CDR2 SMNVEV (reference sequence). The CDR3 has 17 residues. The V gene lost 5 bases and the J gene lost 0 bases, with 20 bases spanning the gap. CDR3 in amino acids: CASSPSRFSGDSYEQYF. DNA of the CDR3: TGTGCCAGCAGTCCATCAAGGTTTTCGGGGGACTCCTACGAGCAGTACTTC.

The chain links TRBV5-1 to TRBJ1-6; D not certain. Germline CDR1 SGHRS, CDR2 YFSETQ. The CDR3 contains 15 residues. V was cut by 4 bases and J by 5 bases, with 13 bases left in between. CDR3 in amino acids: CASSPSGYNNSPLHF. The CDR3 DNA reads as TGCGCCAGCAGCCCGTCCGGATACAATAATTCACCCCTCCACTTT.

The chain employs TRBV29-1 and TRBJ1-1, with D unresolved. The CDR3 length is 11 residues. The germline CDR1 and CDR2 sequences are SQVTM and ANQGSEA. Deletions cut 4 bases from V and 7 bases from J, with 10 bases between. CDR3 protein: CSVVGSHEAFF. In nucleotides, the CDR3 is TGCAGCGTTGTAGGTTCGCATGAAGCTTTCTTT.

This clone was detected only a few times. The genes are TRBV29-1 and TRBJ2-7; D might be TRBD1 (6 bases). Germline CDR1 and CDR2: SQVTM and ANQGSEA. The CDR3 loop spans 14 amino acids. The V and J ends lost 4 bases and 0 bases respectively, with 13 bases between them. The CDR3: CSVGLLDSSYEQYF. As DNA, the CDR3 is TGCAGCGTTGGGCTATTGGACAGCTCCTACGAGCAGTACTTC.

This clone has just a few counts. The chain combines TRBV15 with TRBJ2-1, with 10 bases fitting TRBD2. After removal of 5 bases from V and 10 bases from J, the junction contained 11 bases not matched to a gene. The CDR3 length is 15 residues. Germline lookup yields CDR1 LNHNV and CDR2 YYDKDF (reference sequence). CDR3 sequence reads: CATSVASGGMVEQFF. The CDR3 DNA reads as TGTGCCACCAGCGTAGCTAGCGGGGGCATGGTAGAGCAGTTCTTC.

This clone was detected only a few times. This chain links TRBV19 with TRBJ2-7; either TRBD1 or TRBD2 may supply D (5 bases each). CDR1 is LNHDA and CDR2 is SQIVND in the germline V gene (reference sequence). Between the trimmed V and J ends, which lost 3 bases and 6 bases, there was a span of 12 bases. The CDR3 runs to 13 residues. The CDR3 DNA follows: TGTGCCAGTAGTATGTGGGGGTCTGGCGAGCAGTACTTC. Translation: CASSMWGSGEQYF.

V is TRBV19 and J is TRBJ1-6; D is unclear. There are 15 residues in the CDR3. Per the germline V gene, CDR1 is LNHDA and CDR2 is SQIVND (reference sequence). V lost 5 bases and J lost 10, with 18 bases in between. The CDR3 DNA reads as TGTGCCAGTAGTGGAGGAGGGTCGGTAGGCTCACCCCTCCACTTT. This codes for CASSGGGSVGSPLHF.

V usage is TRBV19 and J usage is TRBJ2-3; D ambiguous. Looked up from germline, CDR1 is LNHDA and CDR2 is SQIVND (reference sequence). CDR3 length: 15 amino acids. V lost 8 bases and J 2 bases, leaving 17 bases between the germline ends. Written as DNA, the CDR3 is TGTGCCAGTGCCCCGAGGAGTCGATTCACAGATACGCAGTATTTT. Encoded protein: CASAPRSRFTDTQYF.

The chain is built from TRBV6-5 and TRBJ2-1, with D tentatively TRBD2 (5 bases). The germline V gene has CDR1 MNHEY and CDR2 SVGAGI. Trimming stripped 5 bases from V and 6 bases from J, with 14 bases between. CDR3 length equals 14 residues. The CDR3 DNA follows: TGTGCCAGCAGTAACGGGGTCGTCCGCAATGAGCAGTTCTTC. The encoded protein is CASSNGVVRNEQFF.

V and J are TRBV4-1 and TRBJ2-7, with D maybe TRBD1 (6 bases). Trimming removed 0 bases at V and 2 bases at J, with 11 bases between. CDR3 length: 15 residues. Germline assignment: CDR1 MGHRA and CDR2 YSYEKL. The CDR3 DNA reads TGCGCCAGCAGCCAAGATAGGCCAGGGGCCTACGAGCAGTACTTC. Protein product: CASSQDRPGAYEQYF.